This T cell receptor beta chain came from a study of CD8 T cells in Susac syndrome. Study information: When blood was drawn, patients with Susac syndrome were on intravenous immunoglobulin alone, on corticosteroids, or therapy-naive.

This clonotype was picked up a small number of times. Reverse transcription of roughly 0.45 to 1 ug RNA used random hexamers. MiXCR, run by TCRdb on the immunoSEQ multiplex PCR reads, gives a single entry per CDR3 protein. The sample carries fewer than 90,000 distinct CDR3 sequences, approximately 93% recorded once. The germline V gene has CDR1 LGHDT and CDR2 YNNKEL (reference sequence). Trimming shortened V by 0 bases and J by 4 bases, and 10 bases separated the two germline ends. The CDR3 spans 15 residues. CD8+ and CD4+ T cells taken from blood had their TCR beta sequenced. The chain carries TRBV3-1 and TRBJ1-5; D might be TRBD1 (6 bases). This clonotype originated in a human donor with Susac syndrome. Input material: CD8+ T cells from PBMCs. The CDR3 nucleotides read TGTGCCAGCAGCCAAGATGGAACAGGGAATCAGCCCCAGCATTTT. Amino acid sequence: CASSQDGTGNQPQHF.